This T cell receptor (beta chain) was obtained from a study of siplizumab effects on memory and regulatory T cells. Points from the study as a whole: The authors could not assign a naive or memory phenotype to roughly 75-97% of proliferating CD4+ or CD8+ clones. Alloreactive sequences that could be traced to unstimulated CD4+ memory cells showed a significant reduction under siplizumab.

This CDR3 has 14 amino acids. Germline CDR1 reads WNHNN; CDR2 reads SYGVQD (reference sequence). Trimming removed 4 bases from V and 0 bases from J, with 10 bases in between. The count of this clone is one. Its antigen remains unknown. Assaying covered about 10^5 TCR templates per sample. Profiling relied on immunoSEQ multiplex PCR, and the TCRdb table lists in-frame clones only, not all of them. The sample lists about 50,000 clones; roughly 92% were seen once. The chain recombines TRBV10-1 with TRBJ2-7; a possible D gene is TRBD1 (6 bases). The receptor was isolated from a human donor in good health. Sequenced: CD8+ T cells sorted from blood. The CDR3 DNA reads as TGCGCCAGCAGTGCCGGGACACCCTCCTACGAGCAGTACTTC. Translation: CASSAGTPSYEQYF.